This record covers a single TCR beta chain. Antigen unknown. V was shortened by 0 bases and J by 4 bases, with 8 bases between the two germline ends. The CDR3 is made up of 13 amino acids. CDR1 is SGHRS and CDR2 is YFSETQ in the germline V gene. This specimen comes from a study of cytotoxic CD8 clonotypes in ibrutinib-treated CLL. Whole-study results and caveats: The study found clonality rose at ibrutinib response, then fell toward baseline at progression. Shared public clonotypes were rare, and on treatment they either got smaller or stayed the same.

Repertoires were generated with immunoSEQ multiplex PCR, while TCRdb's copy carries only in-frame clones and drops some. The top ten clones hold 7.5% to 8% of a sample with approximately 74,000 clones, around 80% of them seen once. The sequence came from a human donor with chronic lymphocytic leukemia. Here the sequenced sample was PBMCs, taken at disease progression, from a patient treated with ibrutinib. This chain connects TRBV5-1 to TRBJ2-7; no definite D call. The CDR3 DNA sequence: TGCGCCAGCAGCTTGGCCAAGCATTACGAGCAGTACTTC. Translation gives CASSLAKHYEQYF.